The next 20 T cell receptor beta chains were all read from a single sample in a study of T cells in tuberculosis. TCRdb's copy holds only in-frame clones and misses some; the assay was immunoSEQ multiplex PCR. The repertoire consists of about 20,000 clones, with 80% to 90% occurring once and the leading ten covering roughly 14%. Sample: PBMCs. The receptors here all came from a donor between 5 and 29 years old with latent tuberculosis or without tuberculosis infection.

The chain is built from TRBV5-1 and TRBJ2-2; 9 nucleotides align to TRBD2. Per germline, CDR1 SGHRS and CDR2 YFSETQ. This CDR3 has 16 amino acids. V shed 0 bases and J 1 base; nucleotides not matched to a gene: 1. CDR3 nucleotides: TGCGCCAGCAGCTTGGGACTAGCGGAGAACACCGGGGAGCTGTTTTTT. Translating it yields CASSLGLAENTGELFF.

The chain employs TRBV6-6 and TRBJ2-6; TRBD1 matches 7 bases. The junction had 7 bases not matched to a gene; V was cut back by 8 bases and J by 3 bases. This CDR3 is 15 amino acids long. The V gene's germline CDR1 is MNHNY and CDR2 SVGAGI (reference sequence). CDR3 region: CASGTGDGGANVLTF. The CDR3 nucleotides are TGTGCCAGCGGTACAGGGGATGGTGGGGCCAACGTCCTGACTTTC.

The V call is TRBV7-8, the J call TRBJ2-3; 8 bases fit TRBD2. This CDR3 region has 16 residues. V lost 4 bases and J lost 6; bases outside the gene matches: 12. Germline V gene data show CDR1 as SGHVS and CDR2 as FQNEAQ. The CDR3: CASSSPRVAGRDTQYF. CDR3 DNA: TGTGCCAGCAGCTCCCCCAGGGTAGCGGGAAGGGATACGCAGTATTTT.

The chain has TRBV5-1 and TRBJ1-1; 9 positions match TRBD1. Unmatched junction bases numbered 3, after V lost 0 bases and J lost 3 bases. The CDR3 runs 15 residues. Looked up from germline, CDR1 is SGHRS and CDR2 is YFSETQ. The DNA for the CDR3 is TGCGCCAGCAGCTTGGACAGGGGGCCTCACACTGAAGCTTTCTTT. It is translated as CASSLDRGPHTEAFF. Using reference TRBV5-1 and TRBJ1-1 for the parts outside the CDR3, the full variable domain is KAGVTQTPRYLIKTRGQQVTLSCSPISGHRSVSWYQQTPGQGLQFLFEYFSETQRNKGNFPGRFSGRQFSNSRSEMNVSTLELGDSALYLCASSLDRGPHTEAFFGQGTRLTVV.

The rearrangement uses TRBV11-2 and TRBJ2-7; D is uncertain. This CDR3 contains 12 residues. Germline CDR1 reads SGHAT; CDR2 reads FQNNGV. The V end was cut by 1 base, the J end by 5 bases, with 6 bases between. This CDR3 is CASSLAGDEQYF. CDR3 bases: TGTGCCAGCAGCTTAGCAGGCGACGAGCAGTACTTC.

This clone has a single count. The V and J genes are TRBV7-2 and TRBJ2-1; D is perhaps TRBD2 (5 bases). The V end was cut by 5 bases, the J end by 5 bases, with 13 bases between. The CDR3 extends over 14 amino acids. Germline V gene sequence: CDR1 SGHTA, CDR2 FQGNSA. CDR3 nucleotide sequence: TGTGCCAGCAGCGGCCGGCCCGGGGACAATGAGCAGTTCTTC. Translating it yields CASSGRPGDNEQFF.

The V and J genes are TRBV19 and TRBJ2-1, with a weak D call TRBD2 (5 bases). This CDR3 has 15 amino acids. Trimming cost V 5 bases and J 0 bases, with 11 bases left between them. Germline CDR1 LNHDA, CDR2 SQIVND (reference sequence). In nucleotides, the CDR3 is TGTGCCAGTAGTCGAGGGATCGGCTCCTACAATGAGCAGTTCTTC. Amino acids: CASSRGIGSYNEQFF.

In this sample, this clone turned up a few times. This chain joins TRBV6-5 and TRBJ2-7; possibly TRBD1 for D (5 bases). CDR3 length: 14 residues. Trimming shortened V by 2 bases and J by 2 bases, and 10 bases separated the two germline ends. The germline CDR1 and CDR2 sequences are MNHEY and SVGAGI. The CDR3 loop is CASSYGDSTYEQYF. In nucleotides, the CDR3 is TGTGCCAGCAGTTACGGCGACAGCACCTACGAGCAGTACTTC.

The chain joins TRBV30 to TRBJ2-7; TRBD1 might be the D (7 bases). Trimming took 0 bases from V and 0 from J, leaving 12 bases between them. This CDR3 has 15 amino acids. Germline values: CDR1 GTSNPN, CDR2 SVGIG (reference sequence). CDR3 region: CAWSVGGGSSYEQYF. The CDR3 DNA reads as TGTGCCTGGAGTGTAGGAGGGGGCTCCTCCTACGAGCAGTACTTC. Full variable domain (remainder filled in from reference TRBV30 and TRBJ2-7): SQTIHQWPATLVQPVGSPLSLECTVEGTSNPNLYWYRQAAGRGLQLLFYSVGIGQISSEVPQNLSASRPQDRQFILSSKKLLLSDSGFYLCAWSVGGGSSYEQYFGPGTRLTVT.

With regard to this clone: The DNA is omitted, as the CDR3 cannot be located on it reliably, and the CDR3 follows TCRdb's listing. The J gene is TRBJ2-6, the V gene TRBV19; the table assigns TRBD1, which was not confirmed against the DNA. The CDR3 sequence runs 18 residues, both termini included. CDR1 is LNHDA and CDR2 is SQIVND in the germline V gene (reference sequence). CDR3 protein: CASSTLSLDRPGANVLTF.

The chain employs TRBV19 and TRBJ2-7; 10 nucleotides align to TRBD1. This CDR3 contains 15 residues. Germline V lookup: CDR1 LNHDA, CDR2 SQIVND (reference sequence). The junction had 12 bases not matched to a gene; V was cut back by 6 bases and J by 7 bases. CDR3 nucleotide sequence: TGTGCCAGTAGCTACTCCGGGACAGGGGTCGAAGAGCAGTACTTC. It specifies CASSYSGTGVEEQYF.

This chain connects TRBV6-5 to TRBJ1-1, with D possibly being TRBD1 (6 bases). Germline V gene data show CDR1 as MNHEY and CDR2 as SVGAGI. The length of the CDR3 is 16 residues. The V gene lost 4 bases and the J gene lost 5 bases, with 20 bases spanning the gap. Here the CDR3 reads CASSSWDTYSRTEAFF. CDR3 DNA sequence: TGTGCCAGCAGTTCCTGGGACACCTACAGTCGGACTGAAGCTTTCTTT.

V is TRBV5-4 and J is TRBJ1-2, with D maybe TRBD1 (5 bases). There are 12 residues in the CDR3. Trimming removed 4 bases from V and 8 bases from J, with 12 bases in between. CDR1 and CDR2 (germline): SGHNT, YYREEE (reference sequence). CDR3 loop: CASSPGGSGYTF. CDR3 DNA sequence: TGTGCCAGCAGCCCCGGGGGGAGCGGCTACACCTTC.

CDR3 DNA sequence: TGTGCCAGTACACTAGCGGGGGGGAGGGATACGCAGTATTTT. It specifies CASTLAGGRDTQYF. The chain is built from TRBV27 and TRBJ2-3, with 13 bases that match TRBD2. This CDR3 has 14 residues. Trimming took 9 bases from V and 6 from J; bases not matched to a gene: 6. The germline gives CDR1 MNHEY, CDR2 SMNVEV (reference sequence).

This clone was observed once. The chain couples TRBV28 to TRBJ2-3; D might be TRBD1 (5 bases). The length of the CDR3 is 12 residues. V was cut by 6 bases and J by 4 bases, with 8 bases left in between. The germline V gene has CDR1 MDHEN and CDR2 SYDVKM. CDR3 sequence (DNA): TGTGCCAGCAGACAAGGGGCAGATACGCAGTATTTT. As protein: CASRQGADTQYF.

This sequence joins TRBV6-6 and TRBJ2-3, with 8 positions matching TRBD2. Germline CDR1 is MNHNY and CDR2 is SVGAGI (reference sequence). The CDR3 is 16 amino acids. V lost 6 bases, J lost 4 bases, and 12 bases stayed unmatched. CDR3 amino acids: CASSQGLAGTPDTQYF. CDR3 DNA: TGTGCCAGCAGCCAGGGGTTAGCGGGGACCCCAGATACGCAGTATTTT.

The genes are TRBV2 and TRBJ1-2, with TRBD1 matching 9 bases. Germline assignment: CDR1 SNHLY and CDR2 FYNNEI. V was pared by 5 bases and J by 2 bases, with 3 bases of the junction left unmatched. The CDR3 extends over 14 amino acids. The CDR3 loop is CASSTGGSNYGYTF. CDR3 bases: TGTGCCAGCAGTACAGGGGGCTCGAACTATGGCTACACCTTC.

V is TRBV5-1 and J is TRBJ2-5; 13 nucleotides agree with TRBD2. This CDR3 comprises 15 residues. CDR1 and CDR2 (germline): SGHRS, YFSETQ. Germline trimming cut 5 bases from V and 1 base from J; bases unmatched to any gene: 2. CDR3 protein: CASSGLAGAQETQYF. CDR3 coding DNA: TGCGCCAGCAGTGGACTAGCGGGGGCCCAAGAGACCCAGTACTTC.

This sequence joins TRBV25-1 and TRBJ2-1, with 10 bases lining up with TRBD2. The CDR3 has 15 residues. The germline gives CDR1 MGHDK, CDR2 SYGVNS. After removal of 3 bases from V and 8 bases from J, the junction contained 7 bases not matched to a gene. CDR3 sequence (DNA): TGTGCCAGCAGTGAGTCGCTAGCGGGGGCCGATGAGCAGTTCTTC. This sequence encodes CASSESLAGADEQFF.

The rearrangement links TRBV5-6 to TRBJ2-7, with D perhaps TRBD1 (6 bases). Trimming shortened V by 3 bases and J by 2 bases, and 15 bases separated the two germline ends. The CDR3 has 15 amino acids. The germline V gene has CDR1 SGHDT and CDR2 YYEEEE. In nucleotides, the CDR3 is TGTGCCAGCAGCTCTTTTGGGGACATCACCTACGAGCAGTACTTC. Its translation: CASSSFGDITYEQYF. Looking up the rest from reference TRBV5-6 and TRBJ2-7 gives the full variable domain: DAGVTQSPTHLIKTRGQQVTLRCSPKSGHDTVSWYQQALGQGPQFIFQYYEEEERQRGNFPDRFSGHQFPNYSSELNVNALLLGDSALYLCASSSFGDITYEQYFGPGTRLTVT.